The entry that follows covers one T cell receptor (beta chain) sequence. Its cognate antigen is unknown. These data belong to a study of beta chain features in type 1 diabetes. Regarding the study as a whole: A potential PCR bias toward shorter templates would be equal in patient and control samples. TCRB CDR3 length was moderately but significantly reduced in all four CD4+ subsets of Type 1 diabetes patients. Compared with healthy donors, patients appeared to share more similar naive, central memory and regulatory TCRB repertoires.

Since all of the isolated RNA was reverse transcribed, expressed TCRB transcripts were what got sequenced. Method: immunoSEQ multiplex PCR; TCRdb's copy keeps in-frame clones and lacks some. This sample has about 660,000 clones, with over 13% found just once. One heparinised draw, averaging roughly 100 mL, was taken per donor. The CDR3 extends over 16 amino acids. Trimming pared 6 bases from V and 1 base from J, leaving 18 bases between. From germline, CDR1 is KGHSH and CDR2 LQKENI. Sequencing was carried out using naive CD4+ T cells from blood. The receptor comes from a man aged 18 to 35 with type 1 diabetes. V and J are TRBV18 and TRBJ1-1; a possible D gene is TRBD1 (6 bases). CDR3 amino acids: CASSRVGGGTNTEAFF. The CDR3 DNA reads as TGTGCCAGCTCCCGGGTCGGAGGGGGAACGAACACTGAAGCTTTCTTT.